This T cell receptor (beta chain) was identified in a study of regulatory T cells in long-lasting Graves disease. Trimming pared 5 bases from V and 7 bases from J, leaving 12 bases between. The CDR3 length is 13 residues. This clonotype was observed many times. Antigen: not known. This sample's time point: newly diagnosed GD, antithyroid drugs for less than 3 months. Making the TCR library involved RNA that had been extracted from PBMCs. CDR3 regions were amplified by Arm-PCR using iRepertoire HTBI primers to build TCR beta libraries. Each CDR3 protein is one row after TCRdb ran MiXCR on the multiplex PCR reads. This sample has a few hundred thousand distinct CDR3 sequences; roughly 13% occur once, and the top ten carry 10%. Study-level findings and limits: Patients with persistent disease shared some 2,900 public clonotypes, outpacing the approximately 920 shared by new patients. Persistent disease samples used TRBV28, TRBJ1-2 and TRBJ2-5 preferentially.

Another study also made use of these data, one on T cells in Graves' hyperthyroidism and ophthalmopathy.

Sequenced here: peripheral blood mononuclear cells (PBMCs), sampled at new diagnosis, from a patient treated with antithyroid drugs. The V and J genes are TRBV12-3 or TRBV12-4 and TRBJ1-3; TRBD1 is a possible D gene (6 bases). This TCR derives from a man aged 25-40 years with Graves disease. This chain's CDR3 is CASSKNGGNTIYF. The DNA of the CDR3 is TGTGCCAGCAGTAAAAACGGGGGCAACACCATATATTTT.